A single sample is the source of the 7 T cell receptor beta chains below, sequenced in a study of response to subunit inactivated influenza vaccine. TCRdb used MiXCR to reprocess the RT-PCR reads, holding one entry per CDR3 protein. This sample yields roughly 570,000 distinct CDR3 sequences, of which approximately 14% are seen a single time; around 10% belongs to the top ten. The sample in question was PBMCs from blood, obtained approximately 13 days after vaccination. The receptors were sampled from a man over 45 who received an inactivated influenza vaccine.

In this sample, this clonotype turned up many times. The chain combines TRBV20-1 with TRBJ2-7; the D is unclear. The V end lost 3 bases, the J end lost 2 bases, and 17 bases lay between the germline ends. The CDR3 runs to 15 residues. Germline V gene lookup returns CDR1 DFQATT and CDR2 SNEGSKA (reference sequence). The CDR3, as DNA: TGCAGTGCTAGTGGCCCCAGTGGCAGAACCTACGAGCAGTACTTC. It yields the protein CSASGPSGRTYEQYF.

This clonotype occurred once. The chain is built from TRBV6-2 or TRBV6-3 and TRBJ2-1, with D possibly TRBD1 on 5 matching bases. Germline V CDR1 and CDR2: MNHEY, SVGEGT. The CDR3 spans 12 residues. Trimming pared 6 bases from V and 15 bases from J, leaving 18 bases between. The CDR3 sequence is CASSSGHPGLFF. The CDR3 bases are TGTGCCAGCAGCTCCGGACACCCTGGGCTGTTCTTC.

This clonotype was found a few times. The chain joins TRBV6-1 to TRBJ2-7; D is unclear. V was shortened by 7 bases and J by 1 base, with 11 bases between the two germline ends. Germline V gives CDR1 MNHNS, CDR2 SASEGT. CDR3 length: 13 amino acids. The CDR3 nucleotides are TGTGCCAGCACCGCCGGCCAGTCCTACGAGCAGTACTTC. Translated: CASTAGQSYEQYF.

In this sample, this clonotype turned up a few times. The gene calls are TRBV2 and TRBJ2-3; D unclear. The CDR3 covers 14 residues. Trimming removed 7 bases at V and 0 bases at J, with 11 bases between. CDR1 and CDR2 from the germline V gene are SNHLY and FYNNEI. This chain's CDR3 is CASTIGSSTDTQYF. In nucleotides, the CDR3 is TGTGCCAGCACGATCGGGTCTAGCACAGATACGCAGTATTTT.

This rearrangement joins TRBV6-1 to TRBJ2-7, with no clear D. The CDR3 is 14 amino acids. Germline CDR1 is MNHNS and CDR2 is SASEGT. V was clipped by 7 bases and J by 1 base, with 14 bases between them. As DNA, the CDR3 is TGTGCCAGCACTAAAAGCGCAGGTTCCTACGAGCAGTACTTC. Its protein is CASTKSAGSYEQYF.

This clonotype was seen only a few times. The chain carries TRBV9 and TRBJ2-2; 8 bases fit TRBD2. Germline trimming cut 0 bases from V and 6 bases from J; bases unmatched to any gene: 7. Germline CDR1 SGDLS, CDR2 YYNGEE. The length of the CDR3 is 16 residues. The CDR3, as DNA: TGTGCCAGCAGCGTAGATGCGGGGGGCTCGCCCGGGGAGCTGTTTTTT. It encodes CASSVDAGGSPGELFF.

This clonotype was observed many times. The chain has TRBV9 and TRBJ2-7; 9 nucleotides line up with TRBD2. Losses at the gene ends were 0 bases for V and 4 bases for J; bases not matched to a gene: 8. CDR3 length equals 16 residues. CDR1 and CDR2 from the germline V gene are SGDLS and YYNGEE. The CDR3 DNA follows: TGTGCCAGCAGCGTAGCAGCGGGAGGAGGGTCATACGAGCAGTACTTC. Translation: CASSVAAGGGSYEQYF.